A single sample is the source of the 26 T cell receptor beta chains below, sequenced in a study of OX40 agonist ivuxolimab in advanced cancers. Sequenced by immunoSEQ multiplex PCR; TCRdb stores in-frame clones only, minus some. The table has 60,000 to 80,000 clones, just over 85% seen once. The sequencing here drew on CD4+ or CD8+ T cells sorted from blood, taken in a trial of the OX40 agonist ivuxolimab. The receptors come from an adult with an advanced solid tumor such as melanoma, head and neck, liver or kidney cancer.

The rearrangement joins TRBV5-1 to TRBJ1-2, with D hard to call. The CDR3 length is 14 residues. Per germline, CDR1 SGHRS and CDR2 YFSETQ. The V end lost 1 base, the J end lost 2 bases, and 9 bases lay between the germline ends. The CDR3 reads CASSLSTGNYGYTF. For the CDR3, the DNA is TGCGCCAGCAGCTTGTCGACGGGGAACTATGGCTACACCTTC.

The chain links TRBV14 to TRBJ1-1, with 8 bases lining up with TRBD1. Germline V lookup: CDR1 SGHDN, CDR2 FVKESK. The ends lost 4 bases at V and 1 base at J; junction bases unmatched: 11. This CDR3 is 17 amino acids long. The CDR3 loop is CASSLITGGLWNTEAFF. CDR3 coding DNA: TGTGCCAGCAGCCTAATCACAGGGGGGTTATGGAACACTGAAGCTTTCTTT.

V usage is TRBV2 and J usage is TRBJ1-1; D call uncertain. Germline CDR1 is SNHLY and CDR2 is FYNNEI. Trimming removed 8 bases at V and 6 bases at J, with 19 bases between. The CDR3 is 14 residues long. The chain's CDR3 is CASVPYRVPPEAFF. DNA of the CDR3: TGTGCCAGCGTACCTTACAGAGTCCCCCCTGAAGCTTTCTTT.

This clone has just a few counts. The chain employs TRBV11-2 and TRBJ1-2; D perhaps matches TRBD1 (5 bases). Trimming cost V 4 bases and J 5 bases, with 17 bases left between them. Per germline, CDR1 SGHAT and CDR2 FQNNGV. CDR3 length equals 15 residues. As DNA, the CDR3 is TGTGCCAGCAGCTCGGTGAGGTCGGGGGGTTATGGCTACACCTTC. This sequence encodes CASSSVRSGGYGYTF.

CDR3 sequence: CASSRPGQVEKLFF. The CDR3 nucleotides are TGTGCCAGCAGCAGACCCGGACAGGTTGAAAAACTGTTTTTT. The chain has TRBV6-6 and TRBJ1-4, with 7 bases identical to TRBD1. This CDR3 has 14 residues. Germline loops: CDR1 MNHNY, CDR2 SVGAGI (reference sequence). After removal of 6 bases from V and 7 bases from J, the junction contained 8 bases not matched to a gene.

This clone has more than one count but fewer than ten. The chain's CDR3 is CASSMPYEQYF. CDR3 nucleotides: TGTGCCAGCAGTATGCCCTACGAGCAGTACTTC. The chain uses TRBV28 and TRBJ2-7; no clear D gene. The V end was cut by 5 bases, the J end by 2 bases, with 4 bases between. Germline V gene data show CDR1 as MDHEN and CDR2 as SYDVKM. The length of the CDR3 is 11 residues.

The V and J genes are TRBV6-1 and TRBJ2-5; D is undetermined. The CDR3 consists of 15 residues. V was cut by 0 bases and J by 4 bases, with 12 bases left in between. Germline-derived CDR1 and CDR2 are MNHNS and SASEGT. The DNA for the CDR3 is TGTGCCAGCAGTGAAGCCTCGCTAGGGATAGAGACCCAGTACTTC. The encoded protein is CASSEASLGIETQYF.

This CDR3 is CASSYGRTEGSGELFF. The CDR3 nucleotides read TGTGCCAGCAGCTACGGACGGACCGAGGGATCCGGGGAGCTGTTTTTT. The V call is TRBV5-8, the J call TRBJ2-2, with D perhaps matching TRBD2 (5 bases). V was cut by 3 bases and J by 6 bases, with 18 bases left in between. CDR3 length: 16 amino acids. The V gene's germline CDR1 is SGHTS and CDR2 YDEGEE.

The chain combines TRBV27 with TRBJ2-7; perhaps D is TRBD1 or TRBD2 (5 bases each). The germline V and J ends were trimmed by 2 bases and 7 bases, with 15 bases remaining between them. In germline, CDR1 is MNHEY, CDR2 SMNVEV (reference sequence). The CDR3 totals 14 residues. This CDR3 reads CASSLETGRGEQYF. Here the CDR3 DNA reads TGTGCCAGCAGTTTAGAGACGGGACGGGGAGAGCAGTACTTC.

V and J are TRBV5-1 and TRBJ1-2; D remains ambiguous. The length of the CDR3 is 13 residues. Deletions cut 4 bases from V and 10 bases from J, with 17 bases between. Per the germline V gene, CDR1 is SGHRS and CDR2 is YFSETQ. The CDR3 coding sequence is TGCGCCAGCAGCCCAGGAAGAACAGTGCCCTACACCTTC. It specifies CASSPGRTVPYTF.

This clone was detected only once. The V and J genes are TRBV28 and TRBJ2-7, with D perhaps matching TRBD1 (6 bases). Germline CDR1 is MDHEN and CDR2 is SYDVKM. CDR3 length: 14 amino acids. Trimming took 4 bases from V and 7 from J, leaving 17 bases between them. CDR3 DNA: TGTGCCAGCAGTTATCAGGGGAGTAGGTATGAGCAGTACTTC. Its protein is CASSYQGSRYEQYF.

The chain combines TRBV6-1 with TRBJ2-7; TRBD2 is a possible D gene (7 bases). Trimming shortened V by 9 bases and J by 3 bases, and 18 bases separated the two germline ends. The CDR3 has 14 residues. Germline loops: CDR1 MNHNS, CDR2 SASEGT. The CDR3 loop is CARPRYRGGYEQYF. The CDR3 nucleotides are TGTGCCAGGCCTCGATATAGGGGGGGCTACGAGCAGTACTTC.

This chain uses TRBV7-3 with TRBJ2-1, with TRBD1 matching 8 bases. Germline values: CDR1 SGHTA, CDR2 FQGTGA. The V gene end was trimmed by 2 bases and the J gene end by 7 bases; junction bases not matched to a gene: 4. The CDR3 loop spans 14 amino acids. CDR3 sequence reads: CASSLLGDRNEQFF. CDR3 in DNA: TGTGCCAGCAGCTTATTAGGGGACAGGAATGAGCAGTTCTTC.

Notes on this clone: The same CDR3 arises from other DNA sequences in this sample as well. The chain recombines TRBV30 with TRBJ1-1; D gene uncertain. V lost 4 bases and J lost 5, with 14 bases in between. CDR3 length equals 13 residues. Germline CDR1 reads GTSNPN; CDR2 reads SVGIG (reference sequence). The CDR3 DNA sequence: TGTGCCTGGACCTCAGACACGAATACTGAAGCTTTCTTT. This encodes CAWTSDTNTEAFF.

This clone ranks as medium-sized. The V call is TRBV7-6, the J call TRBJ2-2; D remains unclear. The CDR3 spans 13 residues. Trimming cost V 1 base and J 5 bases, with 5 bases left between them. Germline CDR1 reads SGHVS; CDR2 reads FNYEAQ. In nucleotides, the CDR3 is TGTGCCAGCAGCTTAGATGTAACCGGGGAGCTGTTTTTT. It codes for CASSLDVTGELFF. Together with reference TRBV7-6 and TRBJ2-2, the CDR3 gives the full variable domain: GAGVSQSPRYKVTKRGQDVALRCDPISGHVSLYWYRQALGQGPEFLTYFNYEAQQDKSGLPNDRFSAERPEGSISTLTIQRTEQRDSAMYRCASSLDVTGELFFGEGSRLTVL.

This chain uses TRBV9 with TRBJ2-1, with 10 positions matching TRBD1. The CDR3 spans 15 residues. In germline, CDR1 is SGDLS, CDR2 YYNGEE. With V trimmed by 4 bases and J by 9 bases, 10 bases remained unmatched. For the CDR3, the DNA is TGTGCCAGCAGCCTATCCGACAGGGGGCTAGGTGAGCAGTTCTTC. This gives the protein CASSLSDRGLGEQFF.

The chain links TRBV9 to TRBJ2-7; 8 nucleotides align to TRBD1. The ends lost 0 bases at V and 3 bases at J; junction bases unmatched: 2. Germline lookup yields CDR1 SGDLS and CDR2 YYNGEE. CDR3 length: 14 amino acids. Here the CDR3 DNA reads TGTGCCAGCAGCGTAGGGGACAGGAGCTACGAGCAGTACTTC. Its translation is CASSVGDRSYEQYF. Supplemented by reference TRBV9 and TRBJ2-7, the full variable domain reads DSGVTQTPKHLITATGQRVTLRCSPRSGDLSVYWYQQSLDQGLQFLIQYYNGEERAKGNILERFSAQQFPDLHSELNLSSLELGDSALYFCASSVGDRSYEQYFGPGTRLTVT.

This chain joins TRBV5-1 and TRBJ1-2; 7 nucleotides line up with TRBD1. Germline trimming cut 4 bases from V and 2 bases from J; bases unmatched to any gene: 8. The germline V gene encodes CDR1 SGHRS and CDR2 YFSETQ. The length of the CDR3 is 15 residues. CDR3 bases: TGCGCCAGCAGCCCGGCAGGGGGGCCCAACTATGGCTACACCTTC. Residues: CASSPAGGPNYGYTF.

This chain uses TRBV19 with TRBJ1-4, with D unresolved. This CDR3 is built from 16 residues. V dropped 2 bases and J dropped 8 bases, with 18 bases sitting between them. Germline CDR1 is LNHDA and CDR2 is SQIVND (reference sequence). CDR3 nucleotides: TGTGCCAGTAGTATAAAAAGGGATTGGAGTTCAGAAAAACTGTTTTTT. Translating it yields CASSIKRDWSSEKLFF.

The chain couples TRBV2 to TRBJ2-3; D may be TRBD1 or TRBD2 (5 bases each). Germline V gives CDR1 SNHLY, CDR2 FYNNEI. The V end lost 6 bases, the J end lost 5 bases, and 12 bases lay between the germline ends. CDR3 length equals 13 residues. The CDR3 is CASSGAGVDTQYF. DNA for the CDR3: TGTGCCAGCAGCGGGGCCGGAGTAGATACGCAGTATTTT.

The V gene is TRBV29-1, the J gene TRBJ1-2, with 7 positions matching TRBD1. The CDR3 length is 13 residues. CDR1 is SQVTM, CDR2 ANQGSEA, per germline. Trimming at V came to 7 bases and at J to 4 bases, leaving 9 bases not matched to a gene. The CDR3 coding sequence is TGCAGCGCTCAAATAGGGGGCGGCTATGGCTACACCTTC. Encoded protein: CSAQIGGGYGYTF.

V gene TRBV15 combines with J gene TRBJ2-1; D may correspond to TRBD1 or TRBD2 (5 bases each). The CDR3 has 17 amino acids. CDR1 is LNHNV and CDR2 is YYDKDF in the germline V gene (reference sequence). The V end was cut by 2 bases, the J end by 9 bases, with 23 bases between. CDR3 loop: CATSRNPGTPKVGEQFF. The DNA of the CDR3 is TGTGCCACCAGCAGAAATCCCGGGACCCCTAAGGTCGGTGAGCAGTTCTTC. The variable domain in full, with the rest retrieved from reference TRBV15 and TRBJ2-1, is DAMVIQNPRYQVTQFGKPVTLSCSQTLNHNVMYWYQQKSSQAPKLLFHYYDKDFNNEADTPDNFQSRRPNTSFCFLDIRSPGLGDTAMYLCATSRNPGTPKVGEQFFGPGTRLTVL.

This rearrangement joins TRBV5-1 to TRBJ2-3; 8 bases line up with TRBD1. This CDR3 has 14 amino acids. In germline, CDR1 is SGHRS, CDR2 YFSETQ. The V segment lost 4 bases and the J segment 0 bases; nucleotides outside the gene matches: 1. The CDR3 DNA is TGCGCCAGCAGCGGACAGGGCAGCACAGATACGCAGTATTTT. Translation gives CASSGQGSTDTQYF.

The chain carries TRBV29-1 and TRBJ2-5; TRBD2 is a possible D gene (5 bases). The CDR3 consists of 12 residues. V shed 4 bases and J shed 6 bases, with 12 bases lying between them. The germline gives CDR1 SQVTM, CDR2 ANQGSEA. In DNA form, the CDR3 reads TGCAGCGTTGGATCCGGGATGAAGACCCAGTACTTC. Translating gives CSVGSGMKTQYF.

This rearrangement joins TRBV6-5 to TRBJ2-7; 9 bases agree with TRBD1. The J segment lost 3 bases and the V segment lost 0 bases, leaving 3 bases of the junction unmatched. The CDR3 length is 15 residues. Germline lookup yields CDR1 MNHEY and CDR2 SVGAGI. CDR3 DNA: TGTGCCAGCAGTTACTCATGGACAGGGGTCTACGAGCAGTACTTC. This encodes CASSYSWTGVYEQYF.

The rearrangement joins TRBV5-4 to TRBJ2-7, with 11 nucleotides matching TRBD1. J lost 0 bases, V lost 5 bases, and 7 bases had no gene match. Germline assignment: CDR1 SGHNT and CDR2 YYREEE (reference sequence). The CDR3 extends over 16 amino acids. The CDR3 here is CASSQDRGRNSYEQYF. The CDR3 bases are TGTGCCAGCAGTCAGGACAGGGGGCGGAACTCCTACGAGCAGTACTTC.